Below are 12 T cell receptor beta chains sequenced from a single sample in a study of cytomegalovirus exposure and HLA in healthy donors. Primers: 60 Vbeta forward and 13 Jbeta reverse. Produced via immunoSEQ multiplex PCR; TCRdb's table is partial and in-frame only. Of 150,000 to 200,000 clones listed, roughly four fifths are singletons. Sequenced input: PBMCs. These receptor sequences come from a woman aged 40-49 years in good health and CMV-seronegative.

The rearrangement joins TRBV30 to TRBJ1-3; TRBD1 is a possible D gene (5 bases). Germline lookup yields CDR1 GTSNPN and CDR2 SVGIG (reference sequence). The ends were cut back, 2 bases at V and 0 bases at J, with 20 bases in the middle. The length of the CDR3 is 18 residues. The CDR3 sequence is CAWSRQGLGPFSGNTIYF. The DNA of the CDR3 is TGTGCCTGGAGTAGGCAGGGTTTGGGGCCTTTCTCTGGAAACACCATATATTTT.

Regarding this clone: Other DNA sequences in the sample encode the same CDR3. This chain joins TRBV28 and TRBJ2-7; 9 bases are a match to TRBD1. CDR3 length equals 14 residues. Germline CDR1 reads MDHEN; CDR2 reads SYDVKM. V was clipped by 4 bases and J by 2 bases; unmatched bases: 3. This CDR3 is CASSSGQGTYEQYF. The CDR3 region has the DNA TGTGCCAGCAGTTCGGGACAGGGAACCTACGAGCAGTACTTC.

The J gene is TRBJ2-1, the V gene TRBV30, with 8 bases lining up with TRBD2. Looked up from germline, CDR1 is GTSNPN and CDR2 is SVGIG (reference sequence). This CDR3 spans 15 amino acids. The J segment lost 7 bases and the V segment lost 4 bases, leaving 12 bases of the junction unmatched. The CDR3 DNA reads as TGTGCCTGGAATTTTATGGCGGGAGGTGGGAATGAGCAGTTCTTC. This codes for CAWNFMAGGGNEQFF.

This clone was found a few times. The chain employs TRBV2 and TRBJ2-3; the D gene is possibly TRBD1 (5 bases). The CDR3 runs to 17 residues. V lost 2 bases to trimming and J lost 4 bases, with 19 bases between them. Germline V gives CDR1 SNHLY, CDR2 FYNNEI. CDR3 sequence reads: CASSEYESGNLPDTQYF. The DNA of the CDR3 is TGTGCCAGCAGTGAATACGAGTCAGGGAATTTGCCAGATACGCAGTATTTT.

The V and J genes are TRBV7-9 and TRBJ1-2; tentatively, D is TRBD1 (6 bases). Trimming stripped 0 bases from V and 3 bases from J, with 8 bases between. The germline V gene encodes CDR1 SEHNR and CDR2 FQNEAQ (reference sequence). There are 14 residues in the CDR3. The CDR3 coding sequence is TGTGCCAGCAGCTTAGCCCCAGGGGACTATGGCTACACCTTC. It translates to CASSLAPGDYGYTF.

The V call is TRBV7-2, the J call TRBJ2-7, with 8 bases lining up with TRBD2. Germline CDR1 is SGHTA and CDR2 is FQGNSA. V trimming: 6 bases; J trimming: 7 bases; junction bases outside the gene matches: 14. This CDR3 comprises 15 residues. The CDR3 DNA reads TGTGCCAGCAGTAGGTGGGGAGCGGGAGAGATGGAGCAGTACTTC. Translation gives CASSRWGAGEMEQYF.

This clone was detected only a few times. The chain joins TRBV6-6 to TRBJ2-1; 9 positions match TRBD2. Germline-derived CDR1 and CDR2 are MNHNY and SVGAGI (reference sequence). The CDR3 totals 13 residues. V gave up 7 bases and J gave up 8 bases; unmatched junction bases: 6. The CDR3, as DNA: TGTGCCAGCAATAGCGGGAGTAGCCATGAGCAGTTCTTC. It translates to CASNSGSSHEQFF.

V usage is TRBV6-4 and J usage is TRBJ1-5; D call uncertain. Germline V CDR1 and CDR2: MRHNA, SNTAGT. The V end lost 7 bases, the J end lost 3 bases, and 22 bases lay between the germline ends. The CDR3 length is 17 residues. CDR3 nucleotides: TGTGCCAGCACCCACACCCTTTGGGCCACCTTCAATCAGCCCCAGCATTTT. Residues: CASTHTLWATFNQPQHF.

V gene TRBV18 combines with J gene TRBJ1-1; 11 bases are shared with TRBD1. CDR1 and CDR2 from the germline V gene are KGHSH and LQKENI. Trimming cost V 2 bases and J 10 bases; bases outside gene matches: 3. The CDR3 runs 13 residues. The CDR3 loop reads CASSPTDRGLAFF. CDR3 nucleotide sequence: TGTGCCAGCTCACCAACGGACAGGGGGCTAGCTTTCTTT. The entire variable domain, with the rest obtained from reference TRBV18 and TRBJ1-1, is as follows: NAGVMQNPRHLVRRRGQEARLRCSPMKGHSHVYWYRQLPEEGLKFMVYLQKENIIDESGMPKERFSAEFPKEGPSILRIQQVVRGDSAAYFCASSPTDRGLAFFGQGTRLTVV.

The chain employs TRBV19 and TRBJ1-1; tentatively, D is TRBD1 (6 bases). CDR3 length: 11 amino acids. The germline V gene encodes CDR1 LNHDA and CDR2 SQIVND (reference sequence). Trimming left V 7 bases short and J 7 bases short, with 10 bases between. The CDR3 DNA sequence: TGTGCCAGTACCGACAGGTTTGAAGCTTTCTTT. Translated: CASTDRFEAFF.

The CDR3 sequence is CASSIRRGNQPQHF. CDR3 DNA: TGTGCCAGTAGTATAAGGAGAGGCAATCAGCCCCAGCATTTT. This chain connects TRBV19 to TRBJ1-5; no clear D gene. V was clipped by 2 bases and J by 2 bases, with 7 bases between them. Germline CDR1 is LNHDA and CDR2 is SQIVND (reference sequence). The CDR3 extends over 14 amino acids.

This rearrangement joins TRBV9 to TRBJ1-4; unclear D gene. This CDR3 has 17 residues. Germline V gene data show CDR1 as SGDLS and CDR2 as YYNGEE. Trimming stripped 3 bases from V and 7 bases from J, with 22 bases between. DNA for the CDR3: TGTGCCAGCAGCGAGGGCCTAGGAGGGCGGAATGGTGAAAAACTGTTTTTT. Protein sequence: CASSEGLGGRNGEKLFF.